Detailed here is one T cell receptor (beta chain). Which antigen it targets is not known. Base qualities are missing; no much larger clone stands one base away. This record belongs to a study of blood T cell repertoires in COVID-19 (dated by TCRdb to 2018 to 2020). Study-wide context: Collaborator samples came from the United States, Italy and Spain and covered acute and convalescent phases of COVID-19. The prospective study material was composed of cDNA or gDNA derived from T cells, B-cell-depleted T cells, or PBMCs. Deeply sampled blood TCRbeta repertoires from subjects exposed to, actively infected with, or recovered from COVID-19 were included in the dataset. The repertoires were made available in a free public database intended to serve as a resource for research on the immune response to SARS-CoV-2. The samples were drawn from the first 160 participants of the ongoing ImmuneRACE study and from 1,254 subjects provided by 6 global collaborators. Nearly every sample came with metadata listing a de-identified subject ID, COVID-19 status, age in years and sex. Where available, HLA class I and class II types were obtained from metadata supplied by the sample provider rather than from assay-based typing. The study at large found these results: The quantity of clinical and demographic metadata differed by source and by participant and was supplied without curation.

One collaborating source in Seattle enrolled patients while the patients were actively infected and followed the patients over time throughout the course of disease. Each collaborating institution followed its own protocols to collect whole blood in K2EDTA tubes. For TCRbeta analysis, collaborators shipped samples as frozen whole blood, isolated PBMCs, or DNA extracted from either of those sample types. The immunoSEQ Assay, a bias-controlled multiplex PCR, was used to amplify TCRbeta CDR3 regions from genomic DNA. As for the authors' bioinformatics: The number of nucleated cells in each sample was estimated by amplification of reference gene primers within the assay. To quantify the absolute abundance of each unique TCRbeta CDR3 rearrangement, sequence reads were collapsed and filtered. For each sample, productive Simpson clonality was calculated as the square root of Simpson's diversity index over productive rearrangements. In its TCRdb copy, this immuneACCESS table keeps in-frame sequences only and misses some clones. Where compared with another copy, unresolved V genes explain less than half of these, and the others have no known cause. V, J and clone size are taken as reported in that table, and D and trimming were inferred from the DNA itself. The sample table records 250,000 to 350,000 clones; about nine tenths of these occur just once. About 11% of the sample comes from the top ten.

Unmatched junction bases come to 4, with V trimmed by 9 bases and J by 0 bases. For CDR1 and CDR2, the germline V gene lists KGHDR and SFDVKD. There are 13 amino acids in the CDR3, from cysteine to phenylalanine inclusive. The CDR3 DNA has 39 bases and is translated from base 1. The source material was peripheral blood. Recombination linked TRBV24-1 to TRBJ2-7, with 7 bases in between that match TRBD1. This TCR came from a woman in her 30s with COVID-19, enrolled during active disease. This receptor has the CDR3 CATEGQSSYEQYF. The DNA sequence is as follows: TGTGCCACCGAGGGACAGAGCTCCTACGAGCAGTACTTC.